These 3 T cell receptor beta chains were all obtained from the same sample, sequenced in a study of brain T cells in children with intractable seizures. Sequencing was performed with immunoSEQ multiplex PCR; in TCRdb, only in-frame clones are kept and a portion is missing. The table has fewer than 150,000 clones, approximately 94% seen once; the top ten hold 3.5% to 4%. Sequencing was performed on peripheral blood, taken at surgery. The receptors were sampled from a boy younger than two with hemimegalencephaly and intractable seizures.

The V and J genes are TRBV5-8 and TRBJ2-7, with a tentative D call TRBD1 (5 bases). With 3 bases removed from V and 1 base from J, the gap between germline ends came to 11 bases. CDR3 length: 14 residues. The germline V gene encodes CDR1 SGHTS and CDR2 YDEGEE. This CDR3 reads CASSSRVYSYEQYF. CDR3 nucleotide sequence: TGTGCCAGCAGCTCCAGGGTTTATTCCTACGAGCAGTACTTC.

The V and J genes are TRBV3-1 (or the pseudogene TRBV3-2) and TRBJ2-7; D not certain. Germline V CDR1 and CDR2: LGHDT, YNNKEL (reference sequence). V lost 1 base and J lost 1, with 5 bases in between. This CDR3 has 13 residues. Here the CDR3 reads CASSQANSYEQYF. The CDR3 coding sequence is TGTGCCAGCAGCCAAGCAAATTCCTACGAGCAGTACTTC.

The J gene is TRBJ1-4, the V gene TRBV9; 9 positions agree with TRBD1. With V trimmed by 4 bases and J by 5 bases, 3 bases remained unmatched. Germline V gene lookup returns CDR1 SGDLS and CDR2 YYNGEE. The CDR3 is 14 amino acids. CDR3 nucleotide sequence: TGTGCCAGCAGCCGGGACAGGGTGAATGAAAAACTGTTTTTT. The encoded protein is CASSRDRVNEKLFF.